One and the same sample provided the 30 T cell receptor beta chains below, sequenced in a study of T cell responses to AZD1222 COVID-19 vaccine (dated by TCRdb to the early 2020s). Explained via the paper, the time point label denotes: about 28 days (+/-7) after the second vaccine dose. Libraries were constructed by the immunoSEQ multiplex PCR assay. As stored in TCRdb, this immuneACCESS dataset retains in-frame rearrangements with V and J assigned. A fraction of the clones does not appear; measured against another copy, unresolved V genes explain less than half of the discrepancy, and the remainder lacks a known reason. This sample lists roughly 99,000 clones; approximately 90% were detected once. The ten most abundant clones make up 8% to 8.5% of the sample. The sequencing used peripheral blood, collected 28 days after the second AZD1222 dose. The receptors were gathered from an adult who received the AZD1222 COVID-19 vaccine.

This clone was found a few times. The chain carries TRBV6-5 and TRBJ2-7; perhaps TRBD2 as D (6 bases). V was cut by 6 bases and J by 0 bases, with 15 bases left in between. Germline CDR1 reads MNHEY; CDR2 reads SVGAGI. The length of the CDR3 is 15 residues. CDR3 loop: CASRTGDGPSYEQYF. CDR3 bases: TGTGCCAGCAGGACGGGGGACGGACCCTCCTACGAGCAGTACTTC.

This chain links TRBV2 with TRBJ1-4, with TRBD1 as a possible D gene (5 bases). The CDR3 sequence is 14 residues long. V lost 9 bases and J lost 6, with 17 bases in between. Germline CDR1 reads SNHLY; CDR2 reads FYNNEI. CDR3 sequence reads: CASIPDMVDEKLFF. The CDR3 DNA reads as TGTGCCAGTATCCCGGACATGGTGGATGAAAAACTGTTTTTT.

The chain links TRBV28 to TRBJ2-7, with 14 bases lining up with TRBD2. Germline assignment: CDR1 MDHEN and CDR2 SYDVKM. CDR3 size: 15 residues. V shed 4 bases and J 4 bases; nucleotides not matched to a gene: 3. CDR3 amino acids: CASSWGLAGVYEQYF. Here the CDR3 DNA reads TGTGCCAGCAGTTGGGGACTAGCGGGAGTGTACGAGCAGTACTTC.

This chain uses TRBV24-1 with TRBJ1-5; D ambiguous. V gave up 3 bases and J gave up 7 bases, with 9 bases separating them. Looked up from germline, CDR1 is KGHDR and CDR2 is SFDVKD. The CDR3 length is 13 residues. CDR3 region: CATSDRRGQPQHF. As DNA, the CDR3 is TGTGCCACCAGTGATAGGAGAGGGCAGCCCCAGCATTTT.

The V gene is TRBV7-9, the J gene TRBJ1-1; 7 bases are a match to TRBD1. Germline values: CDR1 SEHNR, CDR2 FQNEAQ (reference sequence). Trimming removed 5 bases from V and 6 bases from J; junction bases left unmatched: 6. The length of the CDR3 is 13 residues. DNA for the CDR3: TGTGCCAGCAGCCAGGAGGGGGCCTCTGAAGCTTTCTTT. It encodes CASSQEGASEAFF.

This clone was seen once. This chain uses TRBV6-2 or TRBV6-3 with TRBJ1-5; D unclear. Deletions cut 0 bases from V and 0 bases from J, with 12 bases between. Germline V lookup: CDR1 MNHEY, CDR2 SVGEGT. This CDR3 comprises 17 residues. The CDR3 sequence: CASSYSFRPDSNQPQHF. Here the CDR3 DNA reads TGTGCCAGCAGTTACTCGTTCAGACCCGATAGCAATCAGCCCCAGCATTTT.

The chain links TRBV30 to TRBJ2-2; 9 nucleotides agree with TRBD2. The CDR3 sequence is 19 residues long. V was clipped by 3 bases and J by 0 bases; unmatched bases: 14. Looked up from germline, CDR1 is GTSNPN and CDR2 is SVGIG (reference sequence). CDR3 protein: CAWRGQLAGSPTNTGELFF. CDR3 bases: TGTGCCTGGAGGGGACAGCTAGCGGGAAGTCCGACGAACACCGGGGAGCTGTTTTTT.

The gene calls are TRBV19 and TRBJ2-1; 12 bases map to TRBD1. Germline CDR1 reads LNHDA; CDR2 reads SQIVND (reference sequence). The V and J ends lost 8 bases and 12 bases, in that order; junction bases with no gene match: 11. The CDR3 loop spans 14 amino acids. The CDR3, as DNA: TGTGCCAGTTCTCCGGGACAGGGGGCAACGGGGCAGTTCTTC. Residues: CASSPGQGATGQFF.

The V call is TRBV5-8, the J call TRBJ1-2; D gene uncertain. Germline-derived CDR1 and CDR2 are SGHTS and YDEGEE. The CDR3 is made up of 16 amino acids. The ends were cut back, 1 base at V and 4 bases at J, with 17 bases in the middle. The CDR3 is CASSLSPRVAGYGYTF. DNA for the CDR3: TGTGCCAGCAGCTTGTCACCTCGGGTAGCCGGCTATGGCTACACCTTC.

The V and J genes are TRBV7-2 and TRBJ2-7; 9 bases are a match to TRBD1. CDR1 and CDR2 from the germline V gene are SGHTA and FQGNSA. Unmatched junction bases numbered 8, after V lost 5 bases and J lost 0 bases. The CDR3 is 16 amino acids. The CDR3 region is CASSSRQGGSSYEQYF. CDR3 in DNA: TGTGCCAGCAGCAGTCGACAGGGGGGGAGCTCCTACGAGCAGTACTTC.

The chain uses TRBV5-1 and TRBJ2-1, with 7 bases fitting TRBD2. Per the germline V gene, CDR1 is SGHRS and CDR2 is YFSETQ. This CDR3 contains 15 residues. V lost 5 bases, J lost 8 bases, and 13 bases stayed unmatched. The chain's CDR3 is CASRTETSVIYEQFF. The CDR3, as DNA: TGCGCCAGCAGAACTGAAACTAGCGTAATCTATGAGCAGTTCTTC.

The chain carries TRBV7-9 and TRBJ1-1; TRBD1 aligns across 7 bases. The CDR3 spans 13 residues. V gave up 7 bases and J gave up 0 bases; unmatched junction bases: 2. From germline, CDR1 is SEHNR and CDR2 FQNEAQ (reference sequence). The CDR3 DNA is TGTGCCAGCATGGGACAGATGAACACTGAAGCTTTCTTT. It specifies CASMGQMNTEAFF.

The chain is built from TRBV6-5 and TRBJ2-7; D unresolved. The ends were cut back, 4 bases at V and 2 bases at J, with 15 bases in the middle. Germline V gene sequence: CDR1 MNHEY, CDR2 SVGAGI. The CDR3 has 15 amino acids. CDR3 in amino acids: CASSFHGSSTYEQYF. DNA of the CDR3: TGTGCCAGCAGTTTTCACGGAAGTTCAACCTACGAGCAGTACTTC.

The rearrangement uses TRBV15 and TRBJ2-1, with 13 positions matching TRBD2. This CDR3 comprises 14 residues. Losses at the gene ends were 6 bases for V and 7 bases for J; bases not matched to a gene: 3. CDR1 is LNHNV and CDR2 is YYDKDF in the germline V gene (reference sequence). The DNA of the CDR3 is TGTGCCACCAGACTAGCGGGAGGGCCTAATGAGCAGTTCTTC. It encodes CATRLAGGPNEQFF.

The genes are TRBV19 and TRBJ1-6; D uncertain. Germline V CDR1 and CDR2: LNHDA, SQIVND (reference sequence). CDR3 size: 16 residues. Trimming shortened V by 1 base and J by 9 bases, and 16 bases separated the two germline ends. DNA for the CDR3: TGTGCCAGTAGTATAGTCGGCGCAGGCAGCGGTTCACCCCTCCACTTT. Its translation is CASSIVGAGSGSPLHF.

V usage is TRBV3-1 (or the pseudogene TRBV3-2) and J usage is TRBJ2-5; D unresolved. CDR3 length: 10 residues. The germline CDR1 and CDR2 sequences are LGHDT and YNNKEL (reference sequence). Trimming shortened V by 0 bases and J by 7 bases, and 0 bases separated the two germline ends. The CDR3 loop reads CASSQETQYF. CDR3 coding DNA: TGTGCCAGCAGCCAAGAGACCCAGTACTTC.

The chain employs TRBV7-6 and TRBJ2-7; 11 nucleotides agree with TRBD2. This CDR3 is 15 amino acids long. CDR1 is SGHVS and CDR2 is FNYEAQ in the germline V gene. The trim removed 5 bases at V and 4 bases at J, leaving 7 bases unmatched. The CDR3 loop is CASSPQTSGEYEQYF. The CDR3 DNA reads TGTGCCAGCAGCCCCCAGACTAGCGGGGAATACGAGCAGTACTTC.

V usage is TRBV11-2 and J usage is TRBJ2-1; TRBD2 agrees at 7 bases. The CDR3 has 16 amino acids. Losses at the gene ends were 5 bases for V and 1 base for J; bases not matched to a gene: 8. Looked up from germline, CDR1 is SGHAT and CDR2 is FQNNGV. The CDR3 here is CASSPIAGLSYNEQFF. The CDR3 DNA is TGTGCCAGCAGCCCTATAGCGGGCTTATCCTACAATGAGCAGTTCTTC.

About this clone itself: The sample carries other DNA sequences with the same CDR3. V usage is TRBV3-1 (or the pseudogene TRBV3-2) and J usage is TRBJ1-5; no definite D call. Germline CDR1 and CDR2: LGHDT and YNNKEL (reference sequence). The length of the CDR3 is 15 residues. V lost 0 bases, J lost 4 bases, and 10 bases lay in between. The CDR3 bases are TGTGCCAGCAGCCAAGATTTAACCGGGAATCAGCCCCAGCATTTT. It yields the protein CASSQDLTGNQPQHF.

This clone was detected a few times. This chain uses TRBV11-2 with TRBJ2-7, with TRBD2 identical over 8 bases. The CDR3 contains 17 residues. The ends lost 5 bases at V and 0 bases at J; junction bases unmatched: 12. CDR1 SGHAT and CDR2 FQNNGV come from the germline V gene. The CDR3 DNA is TGTGCCAGCAGCCACCCAACGGGTGGGACTAGCTCCTACGAGCAGTACTTC. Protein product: CASSHPTGGTSSYEQYF.

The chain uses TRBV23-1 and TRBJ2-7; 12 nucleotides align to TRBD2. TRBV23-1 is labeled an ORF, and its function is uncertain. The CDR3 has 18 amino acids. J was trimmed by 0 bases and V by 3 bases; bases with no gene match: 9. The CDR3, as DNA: TGCGCCAGCAGTCATCCCGGGACTAGCGGGCCCAGCTCCTACGAGCAGTACTTC. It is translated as CASSHPGTSGPSSYEQYF.

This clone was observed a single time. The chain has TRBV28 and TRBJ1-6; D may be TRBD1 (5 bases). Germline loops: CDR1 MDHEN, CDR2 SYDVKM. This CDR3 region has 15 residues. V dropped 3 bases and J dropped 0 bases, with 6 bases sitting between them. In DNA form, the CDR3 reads TGTGCCAGCAGTTTGGACAACTCCTATAATTCACCCCTCCACTTT. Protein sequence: CASSLDNSYNSPLHF.

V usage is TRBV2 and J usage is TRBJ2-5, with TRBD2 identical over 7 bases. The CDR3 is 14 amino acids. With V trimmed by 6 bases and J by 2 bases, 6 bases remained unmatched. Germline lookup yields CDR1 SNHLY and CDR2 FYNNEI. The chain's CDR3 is CASSTRGVQETQYF. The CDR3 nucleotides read TGTGCCAGCAGCACACGGGGGGTTCAAGAGACCCAGTACTTC.

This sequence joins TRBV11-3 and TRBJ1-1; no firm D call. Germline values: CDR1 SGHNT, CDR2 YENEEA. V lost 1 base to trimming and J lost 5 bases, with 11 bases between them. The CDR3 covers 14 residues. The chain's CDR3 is CASSLGQAGTEAFF. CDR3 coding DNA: TGTGCCAGCAGCTTAGGTCAGGCGGGAACTGAAGCTTTCTTT.

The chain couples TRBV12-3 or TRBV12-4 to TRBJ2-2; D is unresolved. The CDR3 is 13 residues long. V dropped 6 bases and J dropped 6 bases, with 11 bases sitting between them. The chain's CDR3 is CASRGNGAGELFF. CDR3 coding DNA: TGTGCCAGCAGGGGCAATGGGGCCGGGGAGCTGTTTTTT.

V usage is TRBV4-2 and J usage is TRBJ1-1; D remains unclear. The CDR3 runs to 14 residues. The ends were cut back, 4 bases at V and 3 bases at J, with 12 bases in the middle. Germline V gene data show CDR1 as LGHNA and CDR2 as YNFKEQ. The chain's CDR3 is CASSRTLGDTEAFF. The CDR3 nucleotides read TGTGCCAGCAGCCGTACCCTGGGTGACACTGAAGCTTTCTTT.

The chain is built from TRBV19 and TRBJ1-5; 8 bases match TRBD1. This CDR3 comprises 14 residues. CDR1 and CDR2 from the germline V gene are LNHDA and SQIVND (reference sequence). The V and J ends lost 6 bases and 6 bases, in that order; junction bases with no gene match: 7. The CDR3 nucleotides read TGTGCCAGTAGGGAACCAGGGGGCATTCAGCCCCAGCATTTT. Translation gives CASREPGGIQPQHF.

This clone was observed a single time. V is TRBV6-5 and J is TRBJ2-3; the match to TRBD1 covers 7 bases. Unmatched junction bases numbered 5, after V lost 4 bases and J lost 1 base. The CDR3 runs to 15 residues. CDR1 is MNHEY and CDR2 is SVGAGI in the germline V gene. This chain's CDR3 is CASSSRTGGTDTQYF. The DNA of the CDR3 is TGTGCCAGCAGTTCCAGGACAGGCGGCACAGATACGCAGTATTTT.

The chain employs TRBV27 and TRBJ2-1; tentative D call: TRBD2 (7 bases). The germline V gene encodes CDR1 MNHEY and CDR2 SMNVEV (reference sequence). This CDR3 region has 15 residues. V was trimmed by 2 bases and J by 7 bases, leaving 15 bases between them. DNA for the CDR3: TGTGCCAGCAGTTTAGCGGGGGCCTTTGGGAATGAGCAGTTCTTC. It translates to CASSLAGAFGNEQFF.

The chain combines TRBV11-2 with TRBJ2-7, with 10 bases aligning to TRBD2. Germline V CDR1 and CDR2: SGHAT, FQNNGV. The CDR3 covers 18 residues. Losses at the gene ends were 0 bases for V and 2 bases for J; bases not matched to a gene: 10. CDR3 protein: CASSLEVRLAGEPYEQYF. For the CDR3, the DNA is TGTGCCAGCAGCTTAGAGGTACGGCTAGCGGGAGAGCCCTACGAGCAGTACTTC.